A single sample gave rise to the 25 T cell receptor beta chains below, sequenced in a study of T cells in Graves' hyperthyroidism and ophthalmopathy. TCR beta CDR3 regions were amplified from RNA transcripts. A set of HTBI primers served as the primers for a first-round RT-PCR of the TCR CDR3. TCRdb used MiXCR to reprocess the multiplex PCR reads, holding one entry per CDR3 protein. The table has some 500,000 distinct CDR3 sequences, over 13% seen once. The sample taken for sequencing was blood. The receptors originated from a woman aged 18-29 years with Graves' hyperthyroidism.

This clonotype showed up many times. The rearrangement links TRBV30 to TRBJ1-2; D ambiguous. Per germline, CDR1 GTSNPN and CDR2 SVGIG (reference sequence). The ends were cut back, 2 bases at V and 0 bases at J, with 7 bases in the middle. The CDR3 covers 13 residues. CDR3 nucleotides: TGTGCCTGGAGTCCGGGCTCTAACTATGGCTACACCTTC. This encodes CAWSPGSNYGYTF. The full variable domain, its missing parts supplied by reference TRBV30 and TRBJ1-2, is SQTIHQWPATLVQPVGSPLSLECTVEGTSNPNLYWYRQAAGRGLQLLFYSVGIGQISSEVPQNLSASRPQDRQFILSSKKLLLSDSGFYLCAWSPGSNYGYTFGSGTRLTVV.

This clonotype was counted at least ten times. The gene calls are TRBV12-3 or TRBV12-4 and TRBJ1-4, with D unresolved. The CDR3 has 12 residues. The V end lost 3 bases, the J end lost 4 bases, and 3 bases lay between the germline ends. The CDR3 sequence is CASSFLNEKLFF. The CDR3 DNA reads TGTGCCAGCAGTTTCCTTAATGAAAAACTGTTTTTT.

The table lists this clonotype with a few counts. The V and J genes are TRBV29-1 and TRBJ1-2; 9 bases line up with TRBD1. The junction had 9 bases not matched to a gene; V was cut back by 2 bases and J by 8 bases. The CDR3 loop spans 14 amino acids. In germline, CDR1 is SQVTM, CDR2 ANQGSEA. Written as DNA, the CDR3 is TGCAGCGTTGAAAGGGACAGGGCCCCTTGGGGCTACACCTTC. Translating it yields CSVERDRAPWGYTF.

This clonotype came up many times. The chain carries TRBV11-2 and TRBJ1-2, with 10 bases matching TRBD1. The germline gives CDR1 SGHAT, CDR2 FQNNGV. V was clipped by 4 bases and J by 4 bases; unmatched bases: 3. The CDR3 is 14 amino acids. The CDR3 nucleotides read TGTGCCAGCAGCTCGGGACAGGGGTTCTATGGCTACACCTTC. This encodes CASSSGQGFYGYTF.

This clonotype came up a few times. This rearrangement joins TRBV30 to TRBJ1-2, with 8 bases fitting TRBD1. Germline V gene data show CDR1 as GTSNPN and CDR2 as SVGIG (reference sequence). The CDR3 totals 16 residues. V gave up 3 bases and J gave up 4 bases; unmatched junction bases: 13. The CDR3, as DNA: TGTGCCTGGAGACGACTCCGGGACAGGTCTGGCTATGGCTACACCTTC. It specifies CAWRRLRDRSGYGYTF.

The chain couples TRBV11-2 to TRBJ2-3, with TRBD1 identical over 7 bases. The germline V gene encodes CDR1 SGHAT and CDR2 FQNNGV. There are 16 residues in the CDR3. The V gene end was trimmed by 5 bases and the J gene end by 0 bases; junction bases not matched to a gene: 8. The CDR3 nucleotides are TGTGCCAGCAGCACGACAGGGTTAGCTAGCACAGATACGCAGTATTTT. Translated, it gives CASSTTGLASTDTQYF.

This clonotype was observed many times. The V and J genes are TRBV27 and TRBJ1-1, with D unclear. The CDR3 sequence is 15 residues long. Germline V lookup: CDR1 MNHEY, CDR2 SMNVEV (reference sequence). The V end lost 1 base, the J end lost 1 base, and 10 bases lay between the germline ends. DNA of the CDR3: TGTGCCAGCAGTTTATGGACTACACGGAACACTGAAGCTTTCTTT. Protein: CASSLWTTRNTEAFF.

Ten or more counts support this clonotype. The CDR3 DNA sequence: TGTGCCAGCAGCTCCAGGCCCCAGGGGAACACTGAAGCTTTCTTT. It specifies CASSSRPQGNTEAFF. The chain carries TRBV11-3 and TRBJ1-1; possible D gene TRBD1, 5 bases. V lost 4 bases to trimming and J lost 1 base, with 13 bases between them. Germline values: CDR1 SGHNT, CDR2 YENEEA. CDR3 length equals 15 residues.

This clonotype was seen repeatedly, ten times or more. The chain has TRBV2 and TRBJ1-2; D gene uncertain. V lost 10 bases and J lost 0, with 9 bases in between. Germline V gene lookup returns CDR1 SNHLY and CDR2 FYNNEI. CDR3 length: 12 amino acids. CDR3 amino acids: CAIPRPNYGYTF. The CDR3, as DNA: TGTGCCATCCCCCGGCCTAACTATGGCTACACCTTC.

This clonotype has a handful of counts. The V and J genes are TRBV19 and TRBJ2-4, with 11 nucleotides matching TRBD1. Germline V gene sequence: CDR1 LNHDA, CDR2 SQIVND (reference sequence). Trimming at V came to 5 bases and at J to 2 bases, leaving 14 bases not matched to a gene. This CDR3 is built from 19 residues. CDR3 bases: TGTGCCAGTAGTCCCTTGGGACAGGGGGATGTATTTCCCAAAAACATTCAGTACTTC. This codes for CASSPLGQGDVFPKNIQYF.

This clonotype appeared many times. The chain carries TRBV6-1 and TRBJ1-1; 8 bases map to TRBD1. After removal of 9 bases from V and 3 bases from J, the junction contained 3 bases not matched to a gene. This CDR3 has 12 amino acids. Germline V gene lookup returns CDR1 MNHNS and CDR2 SASEGT. The CDR3 bases are TGTGCCAGTCACAGGGGGTACACTGAAGCTTTCTTT. This sequence encodes CASHRGYTEAFF.

This clonotype was recorded at least ten times. V gene TRBV30 combines with J gene TRBJ2-7; unclear D gene. This CDR3 is 11 amino acids long. CDR1 and CDR2 from the germline V gene are GTSNPN and SVGIG (reference sequence). Trimming shortened V by 5 bases and J by 2 bases, and 7 bases separated the two germline ends. DNA of the CDR3: TGTGCCTGGTCAGGTACCTACGAGCAGTACTTC. It encodes CAWSGTYEQYF.

This chain links TRBV4-1 with TRBJ1-5; 9 bases line up with TRBD1. CDR3 length: 17 residues. Germline CDR1 is MGHRA and CDR2 is YSYEKL. The V segment lost 2 bases and the J segment 1 base; nucleotides outside the gene matches: 6. The CDR3 is CASSQTVQGASNQPQHF. The CDR3 DNA reads TGCGCCAGCAGCCAAACCGTACAGGGGGCCAGCAATCAGCCCCAGCATTTT.

This clonotype was counted many times. The chain is built from TRBV28 and TRBJ1-4; D uncertain. The CDR3 is made up of 14 amino acids. Trimming took off 5 bases at V and 8 bases at J, with 15 bases between the two ends. Germline V lookup: CDR1 MDHEN, CDR2 SYDVKM. The CDR3 DNA follows: TGTGCCAGCAGTCTCGTACGAGTGTGGGAAAAACTGTTTTTT. Its translation is CASSLVRVWEKLFF.

This chain uses TRBV30 with TRBJ2-1; D possibly corresponds to TRBD1 (6 bases). V lost 2 bases to trimming and J lost 8 bases, with 16 bases between them. This CDR3 region has 14 residues. Looked up from germline, CDR1 is GTSNPN and CDR2 is SVGIG (reference sequence). The CDR3 coding sequence is TGTGCCTGGAGTAGAGACAGGTTGGTACATGAGCAGTTCTTC. Protein product: CAWSRDRLVHEQFF.

This clonotype was detected many times. V and J are TRBV5-1 and TRBJ2-2, with 7 bases fitting TRBD2. The V and J ends lost 4 bases and 3 bases, in that order; junction bases with no gene match: 15. CDR1 and CDR2 (germline): SGHRS, YFSETQ. The CDR3 length is 18 residues. The CDR3 DNA sequence: TGCGCCAGCAGCCCCGGAAGGGGCGGGAGTAGGGACACCGGGGAGCTGTTTTTT. Its protein product is CASSPGRGGSRDTGELFF.

The rearrangement uses TRBV27 and TRBJ1-1, with 11 bases identical to TRBD1. V shed 8 bases and J 3 bases; nucleotides not matched to a gene: 8. Germline-derived CDR1 and CDR2 are MNHEY and SMNVEV (reference sequence). The CDR3 runs to 15 residues. The CDR3 DNA reads TGTGCCAGCTCTGGACAGGGGGCTTCGGACACTGAAGCTTTCTTT. Its translation: CASSGQGASDTEAFF.

Regarding this clonotype: One base away lies a much larger clone, so this may be a sequencing read error. Here the CDR3 reads CTSSVGAMNTEAFF. In nucleotides, the CDR3 is TGTACCAGCAGCGTCGGGGCCATGAACACTGAAGCTTTCTTT. The chain links TRBV13 to TRBJ1-1; D perhaps matches TRBD1 (5 bases). The CDR3 is 14 residues long. Germline-derived CDR1 and CDR2 are PRHDT and FYEKMQ (reference sequence).

This clonotype was found many times. The V gene is TRBV5-6, the J gene TRBJ2-1; D remains unclear. The CDR3 is made up of 12 amino acids. In germline, CDR1 is SGHDT, CDR2 YYEEEE. The V gene lost 0 bases and the J gene lost 6 bases, with 4 bases spanning the gap. CDR3 nucleotides: TGTGCCAGCAGCTTGGTTGCCAATGAGCAGTTCTTC. Translation gives CASSLVANEQFF.

This clonotype was recorded at least ten times. J is TRBJ2-1 and V is TRBV7-9, with D possibly matching TRBD2 (6 bases). This CDR3 has 16 amino acids. CDR1 SEHNR and CDR2 FQNEAQ come from the germline V gene (reference sequence). CDR3 nucleotide sequence: TGTCCTTCAACCCGTGTTGGGACTCGCGGGTCGCATGAGCAGTTCTTC. Encoded protein: CPSTRVGTRGSHEQFF.

Remarks on this clonotype: A much larger clone sits a single nucleotide away, making a read error possible. V is TRBV6-5 and J is TRBJ2-4; no reliable D call. V lost 1 base to trimming and J lost 6 bases, with 7 bases between them. Germline CDR1 reads MNHEY; CDR2 reads SVGAGI. CDR3 length: 13 residues. CDR3 in amino acids: CASSYCRVNIQYF. The CDR3 bases are TGTGCCAGCAGTTACTGTCGGGTAAACATTCAGTACTTC.

CDR3 nucleotide sequence: TGTGCCAGTAGTATTAAACAGGGAAGGATAGTCAAAAACATTCAGTACTTC. It yields the protein CASSIKQGRIVKNIQYF. The V and J genes are TRBV19 and TRBJ2-4; D possibly corresponds to TRBD1 (6 bases). CDR1 and CDR2 (germline): LNHDA, SQIVND (reference sequence). The CDR3 loop spans 17 amino acids. V lost 3 bases to trimming and J lost 3 bases, with 18 bases between them.

The rearrangement uses TRBV11-2 and TRBJ1-5, with 10 bases lining up with TRBD1. V shed 4 bases and J 5 bases; nucleotides not matched to a gene: 5. Germline CDR1 reads SGHAT; CDR2 reads FQNNGV. The CDR3 runs 15 residues. CDR3 sequence: CASSWDRGGDQPQHF. In DNA, the CDR3 is TGTGCCAGCAGCTGGGACAGGGGAGGGGATCAGCCCCAGCATTTT.

The rearrangement joins TRBV7-3 to TRBJ2-6; tentatively, D is TRBD2 (6 bases). The V end was cut by 2 bases, the J end by 1 base, with 18 bases between. CDR3 length equals 19 residues. Looked up from germline, CDR1 is SGHTA and CDR2 is FQGTGA. The CDR3 bases are TGTGCCAGCAGCTTATATGGAGGGCCAGATTCATCTGGGGCCAACGTCCTGACTTTC. It translates to CASSLYGGPDSSGANVLTF.

In this sample, this clonotype turned up a few times. The rearrangement uses TRBV29-1 and TRBJ1-3, with a possible D match to TRBD1 (6 bases). The CDR3 contains 12 residues. Trimming took 5 bases from V and 7 from J, leaving 12 bases between them. Germline V gene lookup returns CDR1 SQVTM and CDR2 ANQGSEA. The CDR3 region is CSVRRGSNTIYF. The DNA for the CDR3 is TGCAGCGTTCGCAGGGGTTCGAACACCATATATTTT.